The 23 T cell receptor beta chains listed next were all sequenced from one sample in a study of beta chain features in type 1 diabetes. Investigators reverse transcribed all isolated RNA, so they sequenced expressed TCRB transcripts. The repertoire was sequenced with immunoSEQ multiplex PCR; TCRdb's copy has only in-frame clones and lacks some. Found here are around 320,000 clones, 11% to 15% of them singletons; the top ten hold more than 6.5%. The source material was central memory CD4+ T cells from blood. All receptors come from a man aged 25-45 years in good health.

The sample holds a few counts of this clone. CDR3 in amino acids: CASSLRPVGGGDGYTF. In DNA, the CDR3 is TGTGCCAGCAGTTTACGCCCAGTGGGGGGGGGCGATGGCTACACCTTC. This chain links TRBV28 with TRBJ1-2; a weak D match, TRBD1 (6 bases). Trimming stripped 2 bases from V and 6 bases from J, with 19 bases between. Germline CDR1 and CDR2: MDHEN and SYDVKM. This CDR3 is built from 16 residues.

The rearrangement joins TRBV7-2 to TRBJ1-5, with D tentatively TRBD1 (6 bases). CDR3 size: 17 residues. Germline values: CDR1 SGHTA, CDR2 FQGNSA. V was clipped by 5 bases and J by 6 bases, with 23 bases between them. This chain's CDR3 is CASSPARGLTGGQPQHF. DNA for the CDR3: TGTGCCAGCAGCCCCGCCAGGGGCCTAACCGGTGGTCAGCCCCAGCATTTT.

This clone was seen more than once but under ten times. CDR3 nucleotide sequence: TGTGCCAGCAGCACCCACAGGTCCCCTGCCAATCAGCCCCAGCATTTT. This gives the protein CASSTHRSPANQPQHF. The rearrangement uses TRBV21-1 and TRBJ1-5; the D call in the table, TRBD1, was not verified against the DNA. TRBV21-1 is noted as a pseudogene. This CDR3 is built from 16 residues.

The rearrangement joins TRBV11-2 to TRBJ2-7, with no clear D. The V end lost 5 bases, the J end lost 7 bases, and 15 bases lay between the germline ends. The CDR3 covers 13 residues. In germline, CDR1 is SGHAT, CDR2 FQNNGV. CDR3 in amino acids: CASSQDWRGEQYV. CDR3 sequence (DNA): TGTGCCAGCAGCCAAGATTGGCGTGGTGAGCAGTACGTC.

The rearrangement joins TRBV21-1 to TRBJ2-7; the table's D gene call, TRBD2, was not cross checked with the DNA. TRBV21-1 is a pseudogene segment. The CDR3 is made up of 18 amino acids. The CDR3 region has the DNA TGTGCCAGCAGCCACCCCCTCCTAAGCGGGACCCCCGGCTACGAGCAGTACGTC. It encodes CASSHPLLSGTPGYEQYV.

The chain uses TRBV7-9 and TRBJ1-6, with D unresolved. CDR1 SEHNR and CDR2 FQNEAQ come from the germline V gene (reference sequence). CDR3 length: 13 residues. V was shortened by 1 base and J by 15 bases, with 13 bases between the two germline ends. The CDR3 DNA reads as TGTGCCAGCAGCTTAGTGGATGTTGCGGACCTCCACTTT. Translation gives CASSLVDVADLHF.

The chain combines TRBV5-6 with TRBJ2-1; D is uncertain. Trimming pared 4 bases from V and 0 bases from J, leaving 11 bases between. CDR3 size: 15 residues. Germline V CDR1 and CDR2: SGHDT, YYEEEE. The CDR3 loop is CASSVRLSSYNEQFF. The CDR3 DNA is TGTGCCAGCAGCGTCAGACTGAGCTCCTACAATGAGCAGTTCTTC.

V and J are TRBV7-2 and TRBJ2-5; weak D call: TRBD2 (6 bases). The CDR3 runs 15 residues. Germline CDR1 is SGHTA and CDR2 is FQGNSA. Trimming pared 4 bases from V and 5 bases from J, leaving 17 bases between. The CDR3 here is CASSSGGEIAETQYF. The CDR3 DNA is TGTGCCAGCAGCTCCGGCGGGGAGATAGCTGAGACCCAGTACTTC.

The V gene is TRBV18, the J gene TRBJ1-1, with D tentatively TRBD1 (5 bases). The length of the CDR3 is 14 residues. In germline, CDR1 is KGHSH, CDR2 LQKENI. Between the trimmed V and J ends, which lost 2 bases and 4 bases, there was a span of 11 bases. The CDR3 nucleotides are TGTGCCAGCTCACCAACTCGTGACAGCACTGAAGCTTTCTTT. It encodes CASSPTRDSTEAFF.

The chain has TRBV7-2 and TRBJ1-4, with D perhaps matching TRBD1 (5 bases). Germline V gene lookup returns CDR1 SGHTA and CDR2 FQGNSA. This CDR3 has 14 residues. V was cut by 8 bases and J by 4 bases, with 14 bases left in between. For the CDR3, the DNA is TGTGCCAGCGGCCCGGGGGGGGTTAATGAAAAACTGTTTTTT. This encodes CASGPGGVNEKLFF.

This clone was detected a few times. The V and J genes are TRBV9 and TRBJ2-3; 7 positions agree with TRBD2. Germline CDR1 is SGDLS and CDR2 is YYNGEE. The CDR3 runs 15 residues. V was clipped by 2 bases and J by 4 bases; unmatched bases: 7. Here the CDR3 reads CASSVPGGSADTQYF. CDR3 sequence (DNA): TGTGCCAGCAGCGTTCCAGGCGGGAGCGCAGATACGCAGTATTTT.

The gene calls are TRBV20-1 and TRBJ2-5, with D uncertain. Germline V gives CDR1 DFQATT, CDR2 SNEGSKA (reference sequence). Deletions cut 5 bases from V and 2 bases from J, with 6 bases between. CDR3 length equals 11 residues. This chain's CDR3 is CSARSQETQYF. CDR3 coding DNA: TGCAGTGCTCGAAGTCAAGAGACCCAGTACTTC.

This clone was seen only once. Here the CDR3 reads CASSLGPNTGELFF. The CDR3 region has the DNA TGTGCCAGCAGCTTGGGTCCGAACACCGGGGAGCTGTTTTTT. The chain carries TRBV5-6 and TRBJ2-2; D remains ambiguous. CDR1 and CDR2 (germline): SGHDT, YYEEEE. CDR3 size: 14 residues. Deletions cut 0 bases from V and 0 bases from J, with 3 bases between.

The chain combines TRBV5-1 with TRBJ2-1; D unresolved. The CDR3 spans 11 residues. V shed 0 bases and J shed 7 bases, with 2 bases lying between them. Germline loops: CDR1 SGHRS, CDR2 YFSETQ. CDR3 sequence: CASSLENEQFF. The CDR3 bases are TGCGCCAGCAGCTTGGAGAATGAGCAGTTCTTC. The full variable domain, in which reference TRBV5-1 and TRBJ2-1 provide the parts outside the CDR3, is KAGVTQTPRYLIKTRGQQVTLSCSPISGHRSVSWYQQTPGQGLQFLFEYFSETQRNKGNFPGRFSGRQFSNSRSEMNVSTLELGDSALYLCASSLENEQFFGPGTRLTVL.

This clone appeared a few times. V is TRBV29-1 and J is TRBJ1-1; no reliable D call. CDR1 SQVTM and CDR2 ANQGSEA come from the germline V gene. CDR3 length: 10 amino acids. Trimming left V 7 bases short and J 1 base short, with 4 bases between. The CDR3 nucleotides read TGCAGCGGATCGAACACTGAAGCTTTCTTT. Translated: CSGSNTEAFF. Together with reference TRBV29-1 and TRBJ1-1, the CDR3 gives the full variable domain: SAVISQKPSRDICQRGTSLTIQCQVDSQVTMMFWYRQQPGQSLTLIATANQGSEATYESGFVIDKFPISRPNLTFSTLTVSNMSPEDSSIYLCSGSNTEAFFGQGTRLTVV.

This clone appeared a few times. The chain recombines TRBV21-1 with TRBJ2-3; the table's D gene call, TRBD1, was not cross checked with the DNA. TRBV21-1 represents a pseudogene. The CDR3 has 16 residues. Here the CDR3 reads CASSSTGAPGTDTQYF. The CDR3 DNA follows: TGTGCCAGCAGCTCTACAGGGGCCCCCGGCACAGATACGCAGTATTTT.

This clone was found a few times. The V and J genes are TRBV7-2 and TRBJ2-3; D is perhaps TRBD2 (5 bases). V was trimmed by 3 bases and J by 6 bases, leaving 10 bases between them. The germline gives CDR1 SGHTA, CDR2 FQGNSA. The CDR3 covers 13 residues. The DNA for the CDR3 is TGTGCCAGCAGCTTCGTCGGCGGGGATACGCAGTATTTT. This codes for CASSFVGGDTQYF.

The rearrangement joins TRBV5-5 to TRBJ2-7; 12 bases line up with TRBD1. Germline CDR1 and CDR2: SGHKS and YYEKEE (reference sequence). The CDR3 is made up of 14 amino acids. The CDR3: CASSMMHRDRGQDV. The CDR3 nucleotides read TGTGCCAGCAGCATGATGCACCGGGACAGGGGGCAAGACGTC.

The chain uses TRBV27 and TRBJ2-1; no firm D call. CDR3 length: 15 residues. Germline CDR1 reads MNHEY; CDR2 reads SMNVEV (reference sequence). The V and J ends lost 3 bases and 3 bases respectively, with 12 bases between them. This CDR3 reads CASSLSLPRYNEQFF. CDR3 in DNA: TGTGCCAGCAGTTTGTCTCTACCTCGCTACAATGAGCAGTTCTTC.

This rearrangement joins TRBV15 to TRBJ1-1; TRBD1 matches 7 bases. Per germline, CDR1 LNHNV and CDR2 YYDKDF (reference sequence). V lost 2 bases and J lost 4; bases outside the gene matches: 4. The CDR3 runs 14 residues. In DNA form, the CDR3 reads TGTGCCACCAGCAGAACAAACAGGGGCACTGAAGCTTTCTTT. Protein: CATSRTNRGTEAFF.

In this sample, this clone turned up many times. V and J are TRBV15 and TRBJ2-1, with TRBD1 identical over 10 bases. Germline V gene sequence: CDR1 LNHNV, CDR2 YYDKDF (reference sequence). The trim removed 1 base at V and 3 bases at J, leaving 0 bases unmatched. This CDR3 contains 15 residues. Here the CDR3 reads CATSRGTGGYNEQFF. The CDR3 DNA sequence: TGTGCCACCAGCAGAGGGACAGGGGGCTACAATGAGCAGTTCTTC.

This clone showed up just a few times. The chain's CDR3 is CASSPNTANTEAFF. The DNA for the CDR3 is TGTGCCAGCAGCCCCAATACAGCAAACACTGAAGCTTTCTTT. J is TRBJ1-1 and V is TRBV7-3; no clear D gene. From germline, CDR1 is SGHTA and CDR2 FQGTGA. The CDR3 consists of 14 residues. V lost 5 bases to trimming and J lost 2 bases, with 12 bases between them.

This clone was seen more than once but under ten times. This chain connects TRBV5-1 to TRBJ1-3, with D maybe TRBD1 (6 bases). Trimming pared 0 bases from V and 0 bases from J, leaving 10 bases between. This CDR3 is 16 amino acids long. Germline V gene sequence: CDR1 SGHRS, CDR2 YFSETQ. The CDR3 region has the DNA TGCGCCAGCAGCTTGGCCGGACAGAGCTCTGGAAACACCATATATTTT. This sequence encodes CASSLAGQSSGNTIYF.